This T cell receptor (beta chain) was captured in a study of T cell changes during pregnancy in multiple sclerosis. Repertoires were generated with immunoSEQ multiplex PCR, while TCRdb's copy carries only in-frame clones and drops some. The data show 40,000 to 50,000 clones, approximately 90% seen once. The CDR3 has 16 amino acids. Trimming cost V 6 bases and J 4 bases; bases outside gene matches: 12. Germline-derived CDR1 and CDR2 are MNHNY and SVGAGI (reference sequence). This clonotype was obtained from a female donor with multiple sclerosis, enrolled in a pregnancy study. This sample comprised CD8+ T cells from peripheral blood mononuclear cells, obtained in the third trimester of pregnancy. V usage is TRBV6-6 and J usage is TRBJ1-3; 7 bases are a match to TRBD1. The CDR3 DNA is TGTGCCAGCAGGACCTTCTTGACAGGGTCGGGAAACACCATATATTTT. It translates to CASRTFLTGSGNTIYF.